The clone carrying this T cell receptor (beta chain) has a handful of counts. TCRdb itself ran the 5' RACE reads through MiXCR, one entry per CDR3 protein. The sample lists 500,000 to 650,000 distinct CDR3 sequences; about 12% were seen once. The data derive from a study of T cells after yellow fever vaccination. V gave up 5 bases and J gave up 6 bases; unmatched junction bases: 9. Germline CDR1 is SGHTA and CDR2 is FQGTGA. The CDR3 totals 15 residues. Specimen: PBMCs, collected on the day of the yellow fever booster vaccination. This chain connects TRBV7-3 to TRBJ2-1; 8 bases agree with TRBD1. The receptor was isolated from a man aged 25 to 45 who received the YFV17D yellow fever vaccine. DNA of the CDR3: TGTGCCAGCAGCCTGGACAGGGTGGAGCTCAATGAGCAGTTCTTC. This codes for CASSLDRVELNEQFF.